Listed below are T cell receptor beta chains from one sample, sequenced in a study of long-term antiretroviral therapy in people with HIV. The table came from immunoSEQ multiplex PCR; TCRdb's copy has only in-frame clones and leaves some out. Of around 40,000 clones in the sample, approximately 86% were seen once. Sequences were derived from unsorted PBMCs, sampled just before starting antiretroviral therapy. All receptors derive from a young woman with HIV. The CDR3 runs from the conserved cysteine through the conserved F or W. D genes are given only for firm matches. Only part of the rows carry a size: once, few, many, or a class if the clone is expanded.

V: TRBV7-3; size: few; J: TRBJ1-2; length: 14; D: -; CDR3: CASSGTSQGDGYTF; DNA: TGTGCCAGCAGTGGGACATCACAAGGGGATGGCTACACCTTC
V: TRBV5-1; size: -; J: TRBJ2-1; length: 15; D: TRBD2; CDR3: CASSQGLAGGDEQFF; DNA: TGCGCCAGCAGCCAAGGACTAGCGGGGGGGGATGAGCAGTTCTTC
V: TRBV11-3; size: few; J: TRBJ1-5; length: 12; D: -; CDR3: CASSAANQPQHF; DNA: TGTGCCAGCAGCGCAGCCAATCAGCCCCAGCATTTT
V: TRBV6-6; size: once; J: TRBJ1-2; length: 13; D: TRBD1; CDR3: CASSTGGPYGYTF; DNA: TGTGCCAGCAGTACAGGGGGCCCCTATGGCTACACCTTC
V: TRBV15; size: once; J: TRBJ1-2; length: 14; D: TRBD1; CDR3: CATSTRTTGAGYTF; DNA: TGTGCCACCAGCACGCGAACGACAGGGGCTGGCTACACCTTC
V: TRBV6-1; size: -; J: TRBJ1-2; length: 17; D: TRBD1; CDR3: CASSESAGTGKNYGYTF; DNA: TGTGCCAGCAGTGAATCCGCCGGGACAGGCAAAAACTATGGCTACACCTTC
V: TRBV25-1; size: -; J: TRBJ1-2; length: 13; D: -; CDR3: CASSSDRRNGYTF; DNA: TGTGCCAGCAGTTCGGACAGAAGGAATGGCTACACCTTC
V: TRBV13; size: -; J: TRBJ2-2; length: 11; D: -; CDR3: CASSLIGELFF; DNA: TGTGCCAGCAGCTTGATCGGGGAGCTGTTTTTT
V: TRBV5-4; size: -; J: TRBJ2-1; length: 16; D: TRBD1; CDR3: CASSLVRTGSYNEQFF; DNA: TGTGCCAGCAGCTTGGTTCGGACAGGCTCCTACAATGAGCAGTTCTTC
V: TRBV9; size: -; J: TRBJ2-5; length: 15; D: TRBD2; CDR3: CASSARLAAQETQYF; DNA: TGTGCCAGCAGCGCCCGTCTAGCGGCTCAAGAGACCCAGTACTTC
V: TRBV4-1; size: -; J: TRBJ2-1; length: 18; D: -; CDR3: CASSQDRSDFSEYNEQFF; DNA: TGCGCCAGCAGCCAAGATCGGAGCGATTTCTCCGAGTACAATGAGCAGTTCTTC
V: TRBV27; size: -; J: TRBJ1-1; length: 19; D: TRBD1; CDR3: CASLGYYGTGGVVPLEAFF; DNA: TGTGCCAGCCTCGGCTATTACGGGACAGGGGGTGTAGTCCCCCTAGAAGCTTTCTTT
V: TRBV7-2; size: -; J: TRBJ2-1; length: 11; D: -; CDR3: CASSLGGMQFF; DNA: TGTGCCAGCAGCTTAGGCGGGATGCAGTTCTTC
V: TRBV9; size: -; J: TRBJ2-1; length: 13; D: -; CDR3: CASSPGPYNEQFF; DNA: TGTGCCAGCAGCCCGGGACCATACAATGAGCAGTTCTTC
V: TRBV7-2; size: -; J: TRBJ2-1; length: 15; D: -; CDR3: CASSLAPVYYNEQFF; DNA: TGTGCCAGCAGCTTAGCACCGGTTTACTACAATGAGCAGTTCTTC
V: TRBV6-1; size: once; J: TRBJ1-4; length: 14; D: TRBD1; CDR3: CASSSGQHNEKLFF; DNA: TGTGCCAGCAGTTCGGGACAGCATAATGAAAAACTGTTTTTT
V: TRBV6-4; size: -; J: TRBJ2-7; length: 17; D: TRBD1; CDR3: CASSLVTGQGADYEQYF; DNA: TGTGCCAGCAGCCTAGTAACGGGACAGGGGGCCGACTACGAGCAGTACTTC
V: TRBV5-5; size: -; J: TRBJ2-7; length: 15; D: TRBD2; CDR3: CASSLVSGRLYEQYF; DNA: TGTGCCAGCAGCTTGGTGAGCGGGAGATTGTACGAGCAGTACTTC
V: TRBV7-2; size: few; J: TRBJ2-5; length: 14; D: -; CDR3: CASSSTGSQETQYF; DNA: TGTGCCAGCAGCTCCACAGGCTCCCAAGAGACCCAGTACTTC
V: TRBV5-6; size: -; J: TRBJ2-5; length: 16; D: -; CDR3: CASSPRTGRVEATQYF; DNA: TGTGCCAGCAGCCCCCGGACAGGGAGGGTGGAGGCGACCCAGTACTTC
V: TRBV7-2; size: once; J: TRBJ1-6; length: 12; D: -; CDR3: CASGLLNSPLHF; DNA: TGTGCCAGCGGACTTTTGAATTCACCCCTCCACTTT
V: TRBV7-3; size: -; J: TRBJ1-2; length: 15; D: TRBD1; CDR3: CASSSDPGQYYGYTF; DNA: TGTGCCAGCAGCTCCGACCCGGGACAGTACTATGGCTACACCTTC
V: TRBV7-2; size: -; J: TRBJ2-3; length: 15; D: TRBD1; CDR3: CASSSRDRVTDTQYF; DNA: TGTGCCAGCAGTTCCCGGGACAGGGTGACAGATACGCAGTATTTT
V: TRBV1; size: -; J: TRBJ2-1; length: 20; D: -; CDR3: CTSSQDPVRLAGEAYNEQFF; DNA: TGCACCAGCAGCCAAGATCCGGTGCGACTAGCGGGAGAAGCTTACAATGAGCAGTTCTTC
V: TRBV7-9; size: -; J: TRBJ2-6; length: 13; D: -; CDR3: CASSLAGANVLTF; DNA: TGTGCCAGCAGTCTGGCTGGGGCCAACGTCCTGACTTTC
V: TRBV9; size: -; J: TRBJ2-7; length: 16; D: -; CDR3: CASSVEALPLSGEQYF; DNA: TGTGCCAGCAGCGTAGAGGCACTCCCTCTATCCGGGGAGCAGTACTTC
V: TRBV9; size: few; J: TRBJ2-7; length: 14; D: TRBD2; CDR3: CASSPRLALNEQYF; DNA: TGTGCCAGCAGCCCGAGACTAGCCCTAAACGAGCAGTACTTC
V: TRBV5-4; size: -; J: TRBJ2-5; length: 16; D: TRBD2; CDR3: CASSLAGTSGRETQYF; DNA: TGTGCCAGCAGCTTGGCCGGGACTAGCGGGAGAGAGACCCAGTACTTC
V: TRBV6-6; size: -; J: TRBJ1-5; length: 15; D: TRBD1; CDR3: CASSLGQGVNQSQHF; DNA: TGTGCCAGCAGCCTTGGACAGGGGGTCAATCAGTCCCAGCATTTT
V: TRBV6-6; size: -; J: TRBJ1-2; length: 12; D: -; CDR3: CATDPGSYGYTF; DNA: TGTGCCACGGATCCGGGATCTTATGGCTACACCTTC
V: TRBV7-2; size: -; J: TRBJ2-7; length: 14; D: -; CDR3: CASSLGSGWDEQYF; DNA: TGTGCCAGCAGCTTAGGCTCAGGGTGGGACGAGCAGTACTTC
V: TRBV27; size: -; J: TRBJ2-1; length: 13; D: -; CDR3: CAANRAGSNEQFF; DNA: TGTGCCGCAAACCGGGCGGGAAGCAATGAGCAGTTCTTC
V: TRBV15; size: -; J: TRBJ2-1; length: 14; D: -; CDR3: CATSSFRGGNEQFF; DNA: TGTGCCACCAGCAGCTTTAGGGGCGGTAATGAGCAGTTCTTC
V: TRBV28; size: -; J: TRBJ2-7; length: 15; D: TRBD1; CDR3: CASSLDFGQGSEQYF; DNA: TGTGCCAGCAGTTTAGATTTTGGACAGGGCTCCGAGCAGTACTTC
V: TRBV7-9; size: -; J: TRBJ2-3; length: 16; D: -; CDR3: CASSRAAGEGTDTQYF; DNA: TGTGCCAGCAGTCGCGCCGCAGGGGAAGGTACAGATACGCAGTATTTT
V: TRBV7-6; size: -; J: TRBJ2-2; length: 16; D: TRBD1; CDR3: CASRTMEQGAEGELFF; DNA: TGTGCCAGCAGGACCATGGAACAGGGGGCTGAGGGGGAGCTGTTTTTT
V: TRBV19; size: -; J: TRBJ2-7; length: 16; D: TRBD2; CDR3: CASSMTGLAGTYEQYF; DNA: TGTGCCAGTAGTATGACAGGACTAGCGGGTACCTACGAGCAGTACTTC
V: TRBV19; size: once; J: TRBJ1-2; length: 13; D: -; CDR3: CASKQDSRGGYTF; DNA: TGTGCCAGTAAACAGGACAGCCGAGGGGGCTACACCTTC
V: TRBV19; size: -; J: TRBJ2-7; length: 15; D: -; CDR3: CASSILPTGPREQYF; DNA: TGTGCCAGTAGTATCCTCCCGACAGGCCCCCGGGAGCAGTACTTC
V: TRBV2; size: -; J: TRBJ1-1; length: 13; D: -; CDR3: CASSGDHGAEAFF; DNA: TGTGCCAGCAGTGGGGACCACGGCGCTGAAGCTTTCTTT
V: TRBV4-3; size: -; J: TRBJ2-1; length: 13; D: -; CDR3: CASSPDPRNEQFF; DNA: TGCGCCAGCAGCCCAGACCCGAGAAATGAGCAGTTCTTC
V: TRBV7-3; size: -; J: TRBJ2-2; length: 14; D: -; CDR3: CASRFGGSTGELFF; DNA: TGTGCCAGCAGGTTTGGGGGCAGCACCGGGGAGCTGTTTTTT
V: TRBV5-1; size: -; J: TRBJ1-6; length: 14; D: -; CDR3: CASSLQGPGSPLHF; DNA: TGCGCCAGCAGCCTCCAGGGTCCGGGCTCACCCCTCCACTTT
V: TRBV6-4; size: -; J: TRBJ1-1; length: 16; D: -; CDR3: CASTKEGGLRNTEAFF; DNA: TGTGCCAGCACTAAGGAGGGGGGCTTGAGGAACACTGAAGCTTTCTTT
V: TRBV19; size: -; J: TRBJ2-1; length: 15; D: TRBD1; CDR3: CASSTQTGAPNEQFF; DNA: TGTGCCAGTAGTACCCAAACAGGGGCCCCAAATGAGCAGTTCTTC
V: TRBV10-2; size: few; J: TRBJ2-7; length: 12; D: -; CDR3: CASSGGGPEQYF; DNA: TGCGCCAGCAGTGGAGGGGGACCTGAGCAGTACTTC
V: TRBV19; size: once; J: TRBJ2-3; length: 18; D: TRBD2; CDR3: CASSIQGLAVPSTDTQYF; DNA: TGTGCCAGTAGTATCCAGGGACTAGCGGTTCCTAGCACAGATACGCAGTATTTT
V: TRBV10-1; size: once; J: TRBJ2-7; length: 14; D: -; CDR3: CASSESRSRGEQYF; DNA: TGCGCCAGCAGTGAGTCGCGGAGCCGGGGGGAGCAGTACTTC